Listed here are 29 T cell receptor beta chains from one sample, sequenced in a study of T-cell reconstitution after alpha-beta-depleted transplantation in children. Preparation of the TCRbeta library was carried out with unique molecular identifiers. TCRdb reanalysed the PCR reads using MiXCR and keeps one entry per CDR3 protein. This table has about 250,000 distinct CDR3 sequences, approximately 24% appearing once. Sequencing was performed on PBMCs, mostly from graft donor cells, taken 360 days after TCRalphabeta/CD19-depleted stem cell transplant. Receptor source: a female patient aged 2 to 10 who had a stem cell transplant for congenital amegakaryocytic thrombocytopenia, so the T cells may come from the graft donor.

DNA of the CDR3: TGTGCTTCTCGGGACAGGGGGAGCCCAATGTTGAGCTACACCTTC. Translation: CASRDRGSPMLSYTF. The V gene is TRBV30, the J gene TRBJ1-2; 11 bases align to TRBD1. The CDR3 runs 15 residues. Germline CDR1 and CDR2: GTSNPN and SVGIG (reference sequence).

The chain joins TRBV24-1 to TRBJ1-2; D remains ambiguous. Germline CDR1 and CDR2: KGHDR and SFDVKD. This CDR3 has 14 residues. The V and J ends lost 1 base and 0 bases respectively, with 5 bases between them. The CDR3 is CATSDFRTNYGYTF. The CDR3 nucleotides are TGTGCCACCAGTGATTTCCGGACTAACTATGGCTACACCTTC.

This chain links TRBV29-1 with TRBJ1-2; the D is unclear. The CDR3 is 14 amino acids. CDR1 and CDR2 (germline): SQVTM, ANQGSEA. The ends were cut back, 7 bases at V and 0 bases at J, with 15 bases in the middle. The CDR3 nucleotides are TGCAGCGCAGGACCCTCCGCTTCTAACTATGGCTACACCTTC. Translation gives CSAGPSASNYGYTF.

The chain combines TRBV29-1 with TRBJ1-1; D unclear. V was trimmed by 6 bases and J by 0 bases, leaving 14 bases between them. Germline assignment: CDR1 SQVTM and CDR2 ANQGSEA. The CDR3 extends over 14 amino acids. CDR3 in amino acids: CSVAVKGLNTEAFF. For the CDR3, the DNA is TGCAGCGTCGCCGTTAAGGGTCTGAACACTGAAGCTTTCTTT.

This clonotype was counted a few times. The gene calls are TRBV4-2 and TRBJ2-1; tentative D call: TRBD2 (5 bases). The CDR3 is made up of 17 amino acids. V lost 1 base to trimming and J lost 0 bases, with 13 bases between them. Per the germline V gene, CDR1 is LGHNA and CDR2 is YNFKEQ. Written as DNA, the CDR3 is TGTGCCAGCAGCCAAGGTATCCGCGGGCTCTCCTACAATGAGCAGTTCTTC. Translated: CASSQGIRGLSYNEQFF.

This clonotype was observed many times. The rearrangement links TRBV18 to TRBJ2-1; 9 nucleotides align to TRBD2. This CDR3 is built from 15 residues. Germline CDR1 and CDR2: KGHSH and LQKENI. V lost 5 bases, J lost 2 bases, and 4 bases stayed unmatched. For the CDR3, the DNA is TGTGCCAGCTCAACGACTAGCGGAGCCTACAATGAGCAGTTCTTC. This sequence encodes CASSTTSGAYNEQFF. Complete variable domain (other parts from reference TRBV18 and TRBJ2-1): NAGVMQNPRHLVRRRGQEARLRCSPMKGHSHVYWYRQLPEEGLKFMVYLQKENIIDESGMPKERFSAEFPKEGPSILRIQQVVRGDSAAYFCASSTTSGAYNEQFFGPGTRLTVL.

This chain joins TRBV5-1 and TRBJ2-2; D is ambiguous. Germline CDR1 reads SGHRS; CDR2 reads YFSETQ. With 4 bases removed from V and 7 bases from J, the gap between germline ends came to 17 bases. The CDR3 covers 15 residues. The CDR3 DNA reads TGCGCCAGCAGCCCCCCCCTGGGAAAGGGCGGGGAGCTGTTTTTT. This encodes CASSPPLGKGGELFF. Together with reference TRBV5-1 and TRBJ2-2, the CDR3 gives the full variable domain: KAGVTQTPRYLIKTRGQQVTLSCSPISGHRSVSWYQQTPGQGLQFLFEYFSETQRNKGNFPGRFSGRQFSNSRSEMNVSTLELGDSALYLCASSPPLGKGGELFFGEGSRLTVL.

V and J are TRBV29-1 and TRBJ1-2; 7 bases agree with TRBD1. Trimming took 3 bases from V and 8 from J; bases not matched to a gene: 3. There are 11 residues in the CDR3. The germline V gene has CDR1 SQVTM and CDR2 ANQGSEA. CDR3 region: CSVDRQGGYTF. The CDR3 bases are TGCAGCGTTGATAGACAGGGAGGCTACACCTTC.

This clonotype was seen more than once but under ten times. This chain links TRBV9 with TRBJ2-7; 14 bases align to TRBD2. This CDR3 contains 15 residues. The V gene's germline CDR1 is SGDLS and CDR2 YYNGEE. The V segment lost 2 bases and the J segment 4 bases; nucleotides outside the gene matches: 2. The CDR3 sequence is CASSVGTSGRYEQYF. CDR3 DNA: TGTGCCAGCAGCGTCGGGACTAGCGGGAGATACGAGCAGTACTTC.

This clonotype has just a few counts. The chain couples TRBV5-1 to TRBJ2-1; TRBD1 matches 9 bases. From germline, CDR1 is SGHRS and CDR2 YFSETQ. The CDR3 length is 18 residues. V shed 10 bases and J 4 bases; nucleotides not matched to a gene: 21. The DNA of the CDR3 is TGCGCCGGCGAGAATGGACAGGGGCTAAGAAGCGAATACAATGAGCAGTTCTTC. It yields the protein CAGENGQGLRSEYNEQFF.

This clonotype was seen at least ten times. The V call is TRBV10-1, the J call TRBJ2-7; D may correspond to TRBD1 or TRBD2 (5 bases each). Germline V gene lookup returns CDR1 WNHNN and CDR2 SYGVQD (reference sequence). CDR3 length: 13 amino acids. V lost 3 bases and J 5 bases, leaving 11 bases between the germline ends. The CDR3 nucleotides are TGCGCCAGCAGTGACCCCGGGGACGACGAGCAGTACTTC. Translation gives CASSDPGDDEQYF.

Only a few counts were recorded for this clonotype. J is TRBJ2-2 and V is TRBV30; D gene unclear. V lost 3 bases, J lost 6 bases, and 5 bases lay in between. Germline loops: CDR1 GTSNPN, CDR2 SVGIG (reference sequence). The CDR3 length is 11 residues. The CDR3 DNA reads as TGTGCCTGGAGAGAAGCCGGGGAGCTGTTTTTT. Translation gives CAWREAGELFF. The variable domain in full, with the rest retrieved from reference TRBV30 and TRBJ2-2, is SQTIHQWPATLVQPVGSPLSLECTVEGTSNPNLYWYRQAAGRGLQLLFYSVGIGQISSEVPQNLSASRPQDRQFILSSKKLLLSDSGFYLCAWREAGELFFGEGSRLTVL.

V is TRBV7-6 and J is TRBJ2-3; 7 bases agree with TRBD2. The germline V gene has CDR1 SGHVS and CDR2 FNYEAQ. With 5 bases clipped from V and 1 base from J, the junction kept 9 bases outside the gene matches. This CDR3 has 16 residues. CDR3 region: CASSPTGTTRTDTQYF. The CDR3 nucleotides read TGTGCCAGCAGCCCAACCGGGACTACCCGCACAGATACGCAGTATTTT.

At least ten counts were recorded for this clonotype. J is TRBJ2-7 and V is TRBV12-3 or TRBV12-4; 10 bases map to TRBD1. The junction had 4 bases not matched to a gene; V was cut back by 5 bases and J by 6 bases. There are 13 residues in the CDR3. CDR3 sequence: CASSDRGPSEQYF. In nucleotides, the CDR3 is TGTGCCAGCAGTGACAGGGGGCCCTCCGAGCAGTACTTC.

This clonotype was seen repeatedly, ten times or more. The chain links TRBV29-1 to TRBJ2-7; TRBD1 might be the D (6 bases). Germline V gene lookup returns CDR1 SQVTM and CDR2 ANQGSEA. The CDR3 contains 12 residues. Trimming removed 7 bases at V and 5 bases at J, with 15 bases between. The CDR3 here is CSAEGVADEQYF. CDR3 in DNA: TGCAGCGCCGAGGGGGTTGCGGACGAGCAGTACTTC.

The chain employs TRBV19 and TRBJ2-2, with 10 nucleotides matching TRBD2. The V gene end was trimmed by 5 bases and the J gene end by 7 bases; junction bases not matched to a gene: 4. Germline CDR1 reads LNHDA; CDR2 reads SQIVND (reference sequence). CDR3 length equals 14 residues. The CDR3 reads CASSPRTSGGELFF. In DNA form, the CDR3 reads TGTGCCAGTAGTCCGAGGACTAGCGGCGGGGAGCTGTTTTTT.

The rearrangement joins TRBV20-1 to TRBJ2-7, with D unclear. The germline V gene encodes CDR1 DFQATT and CDR2 SNEGSKA (reference sequence). V was trimmed by 3 bases and J by 0 bases, leaving 12 bases between them. This CDR3 has 14 residues. CDR3 loop: CSASPQLHSYEQYF. DNA for the CDR3: TGCAGTGCTAGCCCCCAGCTACACTCCTACGAGCAGTACTTC.

This chain joins TRBV11-2 and TRBJ2-5; TRBD2 aligns across 11 bases. Unmatched junction bases numbered 1, after V lost 0 bases and J lost 1 base. Looked up from germline, CDR1 is SGHAT and CDR2 is FQNNGV. The CDR3 is 16 residues long. CDR3 residues: CASSLELAGGQETQYF. CDR3 DNA: TGTGCCAGCAGCTTAGAGCTAGCGGGGGGCCAAGAGACCCAGTACTTC.

This rearrangement joins TRBV28 to TRBJ2-3; D possibly uses TRBD1 or TRBD2 (5 bases each). Germline CDR1 and CDR2: MDHEN and SYDVKM. The V and J ends lost 3 bases and 5 bases respectively, with 12 bases between them. The CDR3 covers 14 residues. CDR3 in DNA: TGTGCCAGCAGTTTGGGACGTCGGGGAGATACGCAGTATTTT. Its protein product is CASSLGRRGDTQYF.

J is TRBJ2-5 and V is TRBV4-2; no firm D call. V lost 0 bases and J lost 5, with 10 bases in between. The CDR3 runs to 14 residues. CDR1 LGHNA and CDR2 YNFKEQ come from the germline V gene. The CDR3 DNA reads TGTGCCAGCAGCCAAGAAAGGGTGCGGGAGACCCAGTACTTC. It yields the protein CASSQERVRETQYF.

V and J are TRBV7-2 and TRBJ2-7; the D is unclear. Trimming took off 5 bases at V and 6 bases at J, with 17 bases between the two ends. Germline-derived CDR1 and CDR2 are SGHTA and FQGNSA. This CDR3 is 14 amino acids long. DNA of the CDR3: TGTGCCAGCAGCCCACCTCCAGTGGGTAGCGAGCAGTACTTC. Its protein product is CASSPPPVGSEQYF.

In regard to this clonotype: At one end, the junction sequence differs from germline, possibly due to a read error. The rearrangement joins TRBV5-1 to TRBJ2-2; D is ambiguous. The length of the CDR3 is 14 residues. Looked up from germline, CDR1 is SGHRS and CDR2 is YFSETQ. The CDR3 sequence: CPSSLGSKTGELFF. The CDR3 DNA reads as TGCCCCAGCAGCTTGGGCTCGAAGACCGGGGAGCTGTTTTTT. The variable domain in full, with the rest retrieved from reference TRBV5-1 and TRBJ2-2, is KAGVTQTPRYLIKTRGQQVTLSCSPISGHRSVSWYQQTPGQGLQFLFEYFSETQRNKGNFPGRFSGRQFSNSRSEMNVSTLELGDSALYLCPSSLGSKTGELFFGEGSRLTVL.

Written as DNA, the CDR3 is TGCAGTGCTAGAGATTCCCCGGACAGGCCCCTGGGCTACACCTTC. This translates into CSARDSPDRPLGYTF. The V and J genes are TRBV20-1 and TRBJ1-2; 7 nucleotides match TRBD1. Germline V CDR1 and CDR2: DFQATT, SNEGSKA (reference sequence). The CDR3 covers 15 residues. Losses at the gene ends were 0 bases for V and 8 bases for J; bases not matched to a gene: 12.

The genes are TRBV2 and TRBJ1-2, with TRBD1 matching over 7 bases. CDR1 SNHLY and CDR2 FYNNEI come from the germline V gene. V lost 9 bases, J lost 6 bases, and 16 bases stayed unmatched. This CDR3 is 15 amino acids long. CDR3 sequence reads: CASCNDEDRDHGYTF. The CDR3 coding sequence is TGTGCCAGTTGCAATGACGAAGACAGGGATCATGGCTACACCTTC. Variable domain in full (rest from reference TRBV2 and TRBJ1-2): EPEVTQTPSHQVTQMGQEVILRCVPISNHLYFYWYRQILGQKVEFLVSFYNNEISEKSEIFDDQFSVERPDGSNFTLKIRSTKLEDSAMYFCASCNDEDRDHGYTFGSGTRLTVV.

This clonotype was observed a few times. This chain connects TRBV20-1 to TRBJ2-1; D perhaps matches TRBD2 (7 bases). Per the germline V gene, CDR1 is DFQATT and CDR2 is SNEGSKA (reference sequence). The CDR3 is made up of 15 amino acids. V dropped 0 bases and J dropped 5 bases, with 14 bases sitting between them. DNA of the CDR3: TGCAGTGCTAGAGATCTAGGGGGGGAGAACAATGAGCAGTTCTTC. Amino acid sequence: CSARDLGGENNEQFF.

In this sample, this clonotype turned up a few times. The rearrangement uses TRBV20-1 and TRBJ2-3; unclear D gene. The CDR3 is made up of 13 amino acids. Trimming cost V 2 bases and J 3 bases, with 9 bases left between them. CDR1 and CDR2 (germline): DFQATT, SNEGSKA (reference sequence). The CDR3 protein is CSARFLQTDTQYF. CDR3 nucleotides: TGCAGTGCTAGATTTTTGCAAACAGATACGCAGTATTTT.

This clonotype has a handful of counts. The V gene is TRBV28, the J gene TRBJ2-1; perhaps D is TRBD1 or TRBD2 (5 bases each). The V and J ends lost 4 bases and 8 bases respectively, with 21 bases between them. Germline V lookup: CDR1 MDHEN, CDR2 SYDVKM. This CDR3 contains 16 residues. For the CDR3, the DNA is TGTGCCAGCAGTTCAACCGGGACCCCGCAGTTGGATGAGCAGTTCTTC. Amino acids: CASSSTGTPQLDEQFF.

For this clonotype: This may be a read error, as it is one base from a much larger clone. This chain connects TRBV30 to TRBJ2-3; TRBD2 might be the D (5 bases). V lost 5 bases to trimming and J lost 2 bases, with 11 bases between them. Germline V gives CDR1 GTSNPN, CDR2 SVGIG (reference sequence). This CDR3 region has 13 residues. CDR3 sequence reads: CAWDRGLTDTQYF. The CDR3 nucleotides are TGTGCCTGGGATCGAGGGCTCACAGATACGCAGTATTTT.

This rearrangement joins TRBV10-3 to TRBJ1-4, with unresolved D. The CDR3 extends over 13 amino acids. V was shortened by 3 bases and J by 7 bases, with 9 bases between the two germline ends. The germline V gene encodes CDR1 ENHRY and CDR2 SYGVKD. CDR3 nucleotides: TGTGCCATCAGTGATATTGGTGCTGAAAAACTGTTTTTT. It specifies CAISDIGAEKLFF.